The 20 T cell receptor beta chains below all came from one sample that was sequenced in a study of T cell repertoires in cytomegalovirus infection. Their target antigens are unknown. MiXCR was run by TCRdb on the reads, yielding one entry per CDR3 protein. The repertoire holds a few hundred thousand distinct CDR3 sequences, with under 35% as singletons. The source was cultured PBMCs, collected from culture after CMV antigen stimulation. The receptor set was obtained from a human donor in good health (CMV status not recorded). Some clones in this sample may be carry-over from other donors' samples.

The genes are TRBV20-1 and TRBJ2-5, with TRBD2 matching over 7 bases. Germline CDR1 reads DFQATT; CDR2 reads SNEGSKA (reference sequence). Trimming removed 1 base from V and 5 bases from J; junction bases left unmatched: 7. This CDR3 region has 14 residues. CDR3 residues: CSARAASGGETQYF. CDR3 nucleotide sequence: TGCAGTGCTAGAGCTGCTAGCGGTGGGGAGACCCAGTACTTC.

This chain uses TRBV29-1 with TRBJ2-5; D is possibly TRBD1 (7 bases). The CDR3 length is 13 residues. Germline loops: CDR1 SQVTM, CDR2 ANQGSEA. The V gene lost 6 bases and the J gene lost 4 bases, with 15 bases spanning the gap. CDR3 nucleotides: TGCAGCGTGGCGGGGACAGTGACAGAGACCCAGTACTTC. Translated, it gives CSVAGTVTETQYF. Using reference TRBV29-1 and TRBJ2-5 for the parts outside the CDR3, the full variable domain is SAVISQKPSRDICQRGTSLTIQCQVDSQVTMMFWYRQQPGQSLTLIATANQGSEATYESGFVIDKFPISRPNLTFSTLTVSNMSPEDSSIYLCSVAGTVTETQYFGPGTRLLVL.

This clonotype has more than one count but fewer than ten. This chain joins TRBV20-1 and TRBJ2-7; 7 nucleotides align to TRBD1. CDR3 length: 14 residues. The V segment lost 2 bases and the J segment 0 bases; nucleotides outside the gene matches: 4. The germline V gene has CDR1 DFQATT and CDR2 SNEGSKA (reference sequence). The CDR3 protein is CSARTDRSSYEQYF. In nucleotides, the CDR3 is TGCAGTGCTAGAACGGACAGGAGCTCCTACGAGCAGTACTTC.

The chain employs TRBV12-3 or TRBV12-4 and TRBJ2-5; D gene uncertain. Trimming took off 8 bases at V and 3 bases at J, with 10 bases between the two ends. The CDR3 has 12 residues. The CDR3 sequence is CASGTVKETQYF. The CDR3 coding sequence is TGTGCCAGCGGCACTGTAAAAGAGACCCAGTACTTC.

This clonotype was found a few times. This sequence joins TRBV4-2 and TRBJ1-4; TRBD1 aligns across 7 bases. Germline CDR1 LGHNA, CDR2 YNFKEQ. The CDR3 has 18 residues. The trim removed 1 base at V and 0 bases at J, leaving 8 bases unmatched. Here the CDR3 reads CASSQGRGGIATNEKLFF. CDR3 DNA sequence: TGTGCCAGCAGCCAAGGCAGGGGGGGGATTGCAACTAATGAAAAACTGTTTTTT.

The sample holds a few counts of this clonotype. The genes are TRBV25-1 and TRBJ2-2; no reliable D call. Trimming took 9 bases from V and 2 from J, leaving 4 bases between them. The CDR3 extends over 11 amino acids. The germline V gene has CDR1 MGHDK and CDR2 SYGVNS. The DNA of the CDR3 is TGTGCCAGTGGAAACACCGGGGAGCTGTTTTTT. This encodes CASGNTGELFF.

The V and J genes are TRBV4-3 and TRBJ2-6; TRBD1 matches 7 bases. The CDR3 contains 21 residues. J gave up 2 bases and V 4 bases, and 20 bases lay outside the gene matches. Germline assignment: CDR1 LGHNA and CDR2 YSLEER. The CDR3 spells CASSRVTGALLIPTGANVLTF. Written as DNA, the CDR3 is TGCGCCAGCAGCCGAGTAACAGGGGCCCTCCTTATCCCTACTGGGGCCAACGTCCTGACTTTC.

The DNA of the CDR3 is TGTGCCAGCAGCTTAGCCCTGGGGGAAAAACTGTTTTTT. This gives the protein CASSLALGEKLFF. This chain connects TRBV7-8 to TRBJ1-4; D is uncertain. Germline V gives CDR1 SGHVS, CDR2 FQNEAQ. V was pared by 0 bases and J by 8 bases, with 7 bases between. The CDR3 runs to 13 residues.

This sequence joins TRBV28 and TRBJ1-1; 10 positions match TRBD1. CDR1 and CDR2 (germline): MDHEN, SYDVKM. CDR3 length: 14 residues. J gave up 3 bases and V 6 bases, and 4 bases lay outside the gene matches. CDR3 DNA sequence: TGTGCCAGCAGCCACGGGACAGGGGACACTGAAGCTTTCTTT. As protein: CASSHGTGDTEAFF.

This clonotype has only a few counts. This chain connects TRBV7-2 to TRBJ2-1, with D possibly matching TRBD2 (6 bases). V lost 1 base and J 7 bases, leaving 17 bases between the germline ends. CDR1 and CDR2 (germline): SGHTA, FQGNSA. The CDR3 has 16 amino acids. Written as DNA, the CDR3 is TGTGCCAGCAGCTTAGGTGGGACTCCAAAGGGAAATGAGCAGTTCTTC. Its protein is CASSLGGTPKGNEQFF.

Only a few counts were recorded for this clonotype. The J gene is TRBJ2-5, the V gene TRBV9; TRBD1 matches 7 bases. The V gene end was trimmed by 0 bases and the J gene end by 1 base; junction bases not matched to a gene: 3. This CDR3 is built from 15 residues. Per germline, CDR1 SGDLS and CDR2 YYNGEE. In DNA form, the CDR3 reads TGTGCCAGCAGCGTAGTACCAGGGGGCCAAGAGACCCAGTACTTC. Its protein product is CASSVVPGGQETQYF.

The chain carries TRBV3-1 and TRBJ2-1; D tentatively reads TRBD1 or TRBD2 (5 bases each). The CDR3 loop spans 16 amino acids. V shed 1 base and J shed 2 bases, with 12 bases lying between them. Per germline, CDR1 LGHDT and CDR2 YNNKEL (reference sequence). As DNA, the CDR3 is TGTGCCAGCAGCCAAGCGGGGACCGCCACCTACAATGAGCAGTTCTTC. Translating it yields CASSQAGTATYNEQFF.

The J gene is TRBJ1-3, the V gene TRBV11-2; D is uncertain. The V end was cut by 5 bases, the J end by 8 bases, with 19 bases between. CDR3 length: 15 residues. Germline V gene lookup returns CDR1 SGHAT and CDR2 FQNNGV. CDR3 protein: CASSPRWGIMDTIYF. CDR3 nucleotide sequence: TGTGCCAGCAGCCCTCGATGGGGAATCATGGACACCATATATTTT.

The chain is built from TRBV7-8 and TRBJ2-3; D not certain. Germline CDR1 reads SGHVS; CDR2 reads FQNEAQ. The CDR3 runs 13 residues. V was pared by 4 bases and J by 8 bases, with 13 bases between. In nucleotides, the CDR3 is TGTGCCAGCAGCTCCATTGCGCTACGTACGCAGTATTTT. Translation: CASSSIALRTQYF.

V and J are TRBV29-1 and TRBJ2-1; TRBD1 matches 10 bases. V was clipped by 6 bases and J by 7 bases; unmatched bases: 3. CDR1 and CDR2 (germline): SQVTM, ANQGSEA. This CDR3 is 12 amino acids long. The DNA for the CDR3 is TGCAGCGTGGACAGGGGGTGGAATGAGCAGTTCTTC. Its translation: CSVDRGWNEQFF.

In this sample, this clonotype turned up a few times. This chain uses TRBV7-9 with TRBJ1-2; 7 bases match TRBD1. The CDR3 runs 14 residues. J lost 8 bases, V lost 3 bases, and 9 bases had no gene match. CDR1 is SEHNR, CDR2 FQNEAQ, per germline (reference sequence). The CDR3 bases are TGTGCCAGCAGCTTGACAGGGAACTATGGGGGCTACACCTTC. Amino acid sequence: CASSLTGNYGGYTF.

This clonotype occurred a few times. This chain joins TRBV28 and TRBJ2-7; TRBD2 agrees at 7 bases. J gave up 3 bases and V 4 bases, and 12 bases lay outside the gene matches. From germline, CDR1 is MDHEN and CDR2 SYDVKM. The CDR3 covers 16 residues. The CDR3 region is CASSSTPRGTIYEQYF. The CDR3 bases are TGTGCCAGCAGTTCTACTCCCCGGGGGACTATCTACGAGCAGTACTTC.

At least ten counts were recorded for this clonotype. V is TRBV7-3 and J is TRBJ2-7; 10 nucleotides align to TRBD2. CDR3 size: 18 residues. Losses at the gene ends were 0 bases for V and 0 bases for J; bases not matched to a gene: 8. Germline V gives CDR1 SGHTA, CDR2 FQGTGA. CDR3 sequence reads: CASSLTSLAGAGSYEQYF. CDR3 nucleotide sequence: TGTGCCAGCAGCTTAACATCGCTAGCGGGAGCTGGCTCCTACGAGCAGTACTTC.

This clonotype showed up just a few times. The chain has TRBV7-9 and TRBJ1-2; D not resolved. Per germline, CDR1 SEHNR and CDR2 FQNEAQ (reference sequence). Trimming shortened V by 6 bases and J by 5 bases, and 19 bases separated the two germline ends. The CDR3 sequence is 15 residues long. CDR3 nucleotides: TGTGCCAGCAGTCAGGACTTCGATGCCGAGTATGGCTACACCTTC. Its translation is CASSQDFDAEYGYTF.

The rearrangement links TRBV4-2 to TRBJ1-1; D remains unclear. Trimming stripped 0 bases from V and 1 base from J, with 9 bases between. Per the germline V gene, CDR1 is LGHNA and CDR2 is YNFKEQ. CDR3 length: 15 amino acids. The CDR3 reads CASSQDPQKNTEAFF. CDR3 nucleotide sequence: TGTGCCAGCAGCCAAGATCCACAAAAGAACACTGAAGCTTTCTTT.